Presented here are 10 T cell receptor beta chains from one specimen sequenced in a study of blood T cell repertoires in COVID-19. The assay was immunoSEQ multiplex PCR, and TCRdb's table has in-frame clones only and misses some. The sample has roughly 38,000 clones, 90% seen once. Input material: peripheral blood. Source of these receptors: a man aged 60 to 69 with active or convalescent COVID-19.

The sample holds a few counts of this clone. DNA of the CDR3: TGTGCCAGCAGCTTGATGGGGAGAGACACCGGGGAGCTGTTTTTT. Translating it yields CASSLMGRDTGELFF. The chain carries TRBV5-4 and TRBJ2-2; perhaps TRBD2 as D (5 bases). From germline, CDR1 is SGHNT and CDR2 YYREEE (reference sequence). V was pared by 1 base and J by 3 bases, with 10 bases between. CDR3 size: 15 residues.

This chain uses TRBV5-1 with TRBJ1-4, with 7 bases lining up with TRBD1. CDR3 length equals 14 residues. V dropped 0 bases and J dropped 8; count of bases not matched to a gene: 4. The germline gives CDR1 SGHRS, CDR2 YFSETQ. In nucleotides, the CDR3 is TGCGCCAGCAGCTTGGACAGGGGTTCCGAAAAACTGTTTTTT. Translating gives CASSLDRGSEKLFF. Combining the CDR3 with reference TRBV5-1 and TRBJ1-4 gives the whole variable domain KAGVTQTPRYLIKTRGQQVTLSCSPISGHRSVSWYQQTPGQGLQFLFEYFSETQRNKGNFPGRFSGRQFSNSRSEMNVSTLELGDSALYLCASSLDRGSEKLFFGSGTQLSVL.

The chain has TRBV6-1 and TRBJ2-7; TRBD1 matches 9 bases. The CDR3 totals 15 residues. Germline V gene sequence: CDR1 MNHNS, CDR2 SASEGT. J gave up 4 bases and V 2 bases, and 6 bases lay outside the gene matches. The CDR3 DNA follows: TGTGCCAGCAGTGAAACGACAGGGGGTCGGTACGAGCAGTACTTC. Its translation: CASSETTGGRYEQYF.

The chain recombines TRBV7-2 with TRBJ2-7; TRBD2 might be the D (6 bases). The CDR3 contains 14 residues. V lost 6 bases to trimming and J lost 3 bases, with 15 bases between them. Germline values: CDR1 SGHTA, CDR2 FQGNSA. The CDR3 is CASRAGRGLYEQYF. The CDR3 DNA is TGTGCCAGCAGGGCCGGGCGGGGCCTCTACGAGCAGTACTTC.

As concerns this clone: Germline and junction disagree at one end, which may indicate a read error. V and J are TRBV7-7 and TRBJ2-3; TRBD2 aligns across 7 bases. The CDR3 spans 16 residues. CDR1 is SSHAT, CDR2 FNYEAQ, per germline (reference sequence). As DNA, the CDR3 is TGTGCTAGCAGCTTAGGTGGGGGAGGGCCCACAGATACGCAGTATTTT. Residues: CASSLGGGGPTDTQYF. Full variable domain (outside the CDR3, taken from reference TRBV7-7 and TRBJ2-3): GAGVSQSPRYKVTKRGQDVTLRCDPISSHATLYWYQQALGQGPEFLTYFNYEAQPDKSGLPSDRFSAERPEGSISTLTIQRTEQRDSAMYRCASSLGGGGPTDTQYFGPGTRLTVL.

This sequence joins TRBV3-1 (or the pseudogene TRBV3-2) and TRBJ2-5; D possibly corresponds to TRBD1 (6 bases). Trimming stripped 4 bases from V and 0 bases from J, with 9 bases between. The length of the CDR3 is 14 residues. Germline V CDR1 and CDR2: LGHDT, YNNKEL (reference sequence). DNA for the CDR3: TGTGCCAGCAGCCTAAGGACAGACCAAGAGACCCAGTACTTC. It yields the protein CASSLRTDQETQYF.

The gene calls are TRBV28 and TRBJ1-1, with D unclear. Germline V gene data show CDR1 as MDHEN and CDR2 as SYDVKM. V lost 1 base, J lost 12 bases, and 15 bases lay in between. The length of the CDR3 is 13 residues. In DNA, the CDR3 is TGTGCCAGCAGTTTATCTGAGCAGGCCCAAACTTTCTTT. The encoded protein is CASSLSEQAQTFF.

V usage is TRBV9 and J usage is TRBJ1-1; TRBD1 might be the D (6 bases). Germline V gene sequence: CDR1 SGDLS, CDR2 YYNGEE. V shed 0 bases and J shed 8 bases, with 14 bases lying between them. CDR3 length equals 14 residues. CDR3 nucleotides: TGTGCCAGCAGCGTAGAAGGAGGCAGGGGAGAAGCTTTCTTT. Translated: CASSVEGGRGEAFF.

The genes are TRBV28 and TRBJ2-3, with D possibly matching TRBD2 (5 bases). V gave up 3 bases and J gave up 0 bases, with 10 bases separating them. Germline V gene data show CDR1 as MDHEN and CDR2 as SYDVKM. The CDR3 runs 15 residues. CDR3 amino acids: CASSFLSGSTDTQYF. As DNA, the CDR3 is TGTGCCAGCAGTTTTTTAAGCGGAAGCACAGATACGCAGTATTTT.

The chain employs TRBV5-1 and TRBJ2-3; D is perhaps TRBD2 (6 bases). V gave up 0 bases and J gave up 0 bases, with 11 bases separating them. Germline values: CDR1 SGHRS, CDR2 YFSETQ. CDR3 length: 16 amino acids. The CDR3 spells CASSLAIGGSTDTQYF. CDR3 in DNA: TGCGCCAGCAGCTTGGCCATTGGAGGGAGCACAGATACGCAGTATTTT.